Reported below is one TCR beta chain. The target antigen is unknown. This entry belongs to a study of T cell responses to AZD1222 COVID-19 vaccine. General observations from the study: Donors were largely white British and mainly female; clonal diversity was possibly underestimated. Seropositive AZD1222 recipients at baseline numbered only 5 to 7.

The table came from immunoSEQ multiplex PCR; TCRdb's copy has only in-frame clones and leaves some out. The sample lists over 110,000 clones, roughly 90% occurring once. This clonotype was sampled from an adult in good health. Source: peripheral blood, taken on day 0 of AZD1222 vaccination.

The CDR3 loop reads CASSRRDRAQETQYF. The CDR3 nucleotides are TGTGCCAGCTCCCGAAGGGACAGGGCGCAAGAGACCCAGTACTTC. The chain couples TRBV18 to TRBJ2-5; 9 bases line up with TRBD1. The ends lost 6 bases at V and 2 bases at J; junction bases unmatched: 7. This CDR3 is built from 15 residues. From germline, CDR1 is KGHSH and CDR2 LQKENI.